The clone carrying this T cell receptor beta chain was picked up one time. These data belong to a study of blood T cell repertoires in COVID-19. Looking at the study overall: Samples taken during acute and convalescent COVID-19 were collected in the United States, Italy and Spain. The cDNA or gDNA used as material had been derived from T cells, B-cell-depleted T cells, or PBMCs.

Original data processing: Reference gene primer amplification gave nucleated cell count estimates. Clones were read by immunoSEQ multiplex PCR, and TCRdb kept only the in-frame ones, dropping some. V and J calls and clone size are copied from that table; D and trimming were computed from the DNA. In the table there are roughly 45,000 clones, around nine tenths of which are singletons. The CDR3 runs to 14 residues. The germline V gene encodes CDR1 SGHNT and CDR2 YYREEE (reference sequence). The V gene lost 1 base and the J gene lost 3 bases, with 10 bases spanning the gap. The V and J genes are TRBV5-4 and TRBJ1-2; maybe TRBD1 (5 bases). Input material: peripheral blood. This sequence originates from a man in his sixties or seventies with active COVID-19. This chain's CDR3 is CASSLKGWDYGYTF. In DNA, the CDR3 is TGTGCCAGCAGCTTGAAGGGGTGGGACTATGGCTACACCTTC.